This T cell receptor beta chain was profiled in a study of beta chain features in type 1 diabetes listed by TCRdb under 2018. For the study in its entirety: Mean age, gender distribution, total cell number and subset yield did not differ between patients and healthy donors. Whereas all 30 or so donors provided naive and central memory subsets, regulatory and stem cell-like memory subsets were isolated from just 8 patients and roughly 8 healthy donors. A total of approximately 100,000,000 sorted cells were examined across all samples, and the number of cells per subset was strongly correlated with RNA yield. In the study, recently diagnosed type 1 diabetes patients and matched healthy donors were compared on the TCRB repertoires of their sorted circulating CD4+ T cell subsets. General findings and caveats noted by the study authors: Because cDNA was sequenced instead of genomic DNA, activated cells with high expression could be over-represented, although the groups did not differ in activation or CD3 levels. At VDJ recombination sites, type 1 diabetes patients had fewer insertions and more deleted nucleotides, which implies abnormalities in thymic rearrangement. In all four CD4+ subsets, TCRB CDR3 length was moderately but significantly shorter in type 1 diabetes patients. Because the HLA sub-analyses included only small numbers of individuals, any influence of HLA type on TCRB rearrangement was left unresolved. Naive, central memory and regulatory TCRB repertoires appeared to be more alike among patients than among healthy donors. Shorter templates might be favored by PCR, yet because patient and control samples were amplified and corrected together, any such skew would affect both groups equally.

The entire amount of isolated RNA was reverse transcribed using the High Capacity cDNA Reverse Transcription Kit, so the sequenced TCRB transcripts were expressed ones. Naive, central memory and regulatory T cell samples underwent deep immunoSEQ sequencing, averaging roughly 3.5 million total reads per sample. After sorted cells were lysed in RLT buffer, RNA was extracted with DNase-treated RNeasy Micro or Mini kits, with the choice depending on cell number. To prevent cross-contamination, every cell subset was processed on its own, while patient and healthy donor samples were processed together. Using the immunoSEQ multiplex PCR, TCRB sequences were amplified from cDNA into 87-bp fragments spanning the CDR3 region. The amplicons were sequenced using the Illumina HiSeq platform. In the paper's pipeline: Synthetic template baselines were used to correct PCR bias computationally, reads within Hamming distance 2 were collapsed together, and singletons that could not be merged were discarded. Reads were aligned against IMGT so that V, D and J genes, CDR3 length and insertions or deletions at six rearrangement sites could be assigned. Within each subset, clonotype counts were normalized to sorted cell number, after which true diversity and Gini coefficients were computed with the tcR R package. The overlap coefficient, calculated on TCRB nucleotide sequences, was used to quantify repertoire sharing. As a proxy for the pre-selection repertoire, out-of-frame TCRB sequences from naive cells were analyzed. This immuneACCESS table, as held by TCRdb, lists in-frame sequences with V and J called but not all clones. Of the missing ones, under half trace to an unresolved V gene in checked studies; the others have no known cause. The DNA was the basis for D and trimming; V, J and clone size are from that table. This sample gives fewer than 500,000 clones in total; about 15% of them show up just once. The leading ten clones occupy roughly 0.036% of the sample.

Each donor gave one peripheral blood draw, roughly 120 mL on average, collected into heparinised tubes. A BD FACSAria II and a panel including CD45RO, CCR7, CD25, CD127, CD95 and CD27 were used to sort naive, central memory, regulatory and stem cell-like memory CD4+ T cells. Every sorted population had a purity above 95%. Right away, PBMCs were isolated by Lymphoprep density gradient centrifugation and were stained directly, with no culture step. So that batch effects would be minimized, each experiment stained and sorted samples in pairs, pairing one healthy donor with one patient. This clone has a handful of counts. Its binding antigen is unknown. The sample holds no much larger clone one base away, and base qualities are not on file. V lost 2 bases and J lost 4 bases; the stretch between them is 15 bases long. Reading from cysteine to phenylalanine, the CDR3 counts 15 amino acids. Just the 45-base CDR3 DNA is kept, in frame starting at base 1. Per the germline V gene, SGHTA is the CDR1 and FQGNSA is the CDR2.

The V gene is TRBV7-2 and the J gene is TRBJ2-7, with a tentative D call of TRBD1 or TRBD2, each matching 5 bases. This TCR was recovered from a man aged 25-40 years in good health. The specimen sequenced was naive CD4+ T cells from blood. In light of the paper, this sample's cell subset or site label describes: true naive CD4+ T cells. The CDR3 is CASSLITGAKYEQYF. The DNA reads TGTGCCAGCAGCTTAATTACCGGGGCTAAGTACGAGCAGTACTTC. The full variable domain, completed from the reference TRBV7-2 and TRBJ2-7 proteins outside the CDR3, reads GAGVSQSPSNKVTEKGKDVELRCDPISGHTALYWYRQSLGQGLEFLIYFQGNSAPDKSGLPSDRFSAERTGGSVSTLTIQRTQQEDSAVYLCASSLITGAKYEQYFGPGTRLTVT.